The T cell receptor (beta chain) under discussion was sequenced for a study of blood T cells in healthy people across ages. Study-wide results and limits: A strong correlation was seen between TCR beta diversity and naive T cell percentage. Estimated diversity that came from one million T cells was considered an underestimate. Aged donors had fewer naive CD4+ cells and lower diversity than long-lived donors.

Sample-barcoded 5' priming and a J-beta primer mix drove a second PCR of about 7 to 11 cycles. Each CDR3 protein gets one entry after TCRdb re-called the 5' RACE reads with MiXCR. The table records hundreds of thousands of distinct CDR3 sequences, 49% of them present only once. With regard to this clonotype: Its antigen is currently unknown.

V shed 2 bases, J shed 4 bases, and the junction held 7 bases outside the gene matches. CDR1 MNHEY and CDR2 SVGEGT come from the germline V gene. The CDR3 consists of 15 residues. At least 5.5 micrograms of total RNA were extracted per sample. Sequenced sample: blood. This chain joins TRBV6-2 or TRBV6-3 and TRBJ1-1, with TRBD1 identical over 7 bases. The receptor was derived from a woman aged 55-69 years in good health. CDR3: CASSYNRGRGTEAFF. The CDR3 bases are TGTGCCAGCAGTTACAACAGGGGAAGGGGCACTGAAGCTTTCTTT.